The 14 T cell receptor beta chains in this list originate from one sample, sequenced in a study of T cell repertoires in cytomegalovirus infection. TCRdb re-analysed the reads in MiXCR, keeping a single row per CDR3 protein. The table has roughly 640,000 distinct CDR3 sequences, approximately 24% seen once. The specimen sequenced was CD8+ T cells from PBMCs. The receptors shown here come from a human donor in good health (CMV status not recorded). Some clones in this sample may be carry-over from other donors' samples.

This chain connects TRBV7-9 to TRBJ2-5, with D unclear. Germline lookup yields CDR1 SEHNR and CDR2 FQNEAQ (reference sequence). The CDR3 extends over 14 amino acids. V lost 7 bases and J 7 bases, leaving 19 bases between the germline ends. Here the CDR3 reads CASISPVSLGTQYF. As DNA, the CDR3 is TGTGCCAGCATCTCGCCCGTTTCCTTAGGGACCCAGTACTTC.

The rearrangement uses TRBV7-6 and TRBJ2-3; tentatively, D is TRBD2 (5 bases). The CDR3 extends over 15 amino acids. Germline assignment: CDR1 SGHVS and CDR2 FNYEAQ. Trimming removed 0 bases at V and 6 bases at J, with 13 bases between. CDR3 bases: TGTGCCAGCAGCTTAGCTAACGGGGTCTGGGATACGCAGTATTTT. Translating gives CASSLANGVWDTQYF.

Here the CDR3 reads CSVGDGSDYGYTF. The CDR3 DNA reads as TGCAGCGTGGGCGACGGTTCCGACTATGGCTACACCTTC. The J gene is TRBJ1-2, the V gene TRBV29-1; D is uncertain. The CDR3 runs 13 residues. The germline CDR1 and CDR2 sequences are SQVTM and ANQGSEA. V gave up 6 bases and J gave up 3 bases, with 14 bases separating them.

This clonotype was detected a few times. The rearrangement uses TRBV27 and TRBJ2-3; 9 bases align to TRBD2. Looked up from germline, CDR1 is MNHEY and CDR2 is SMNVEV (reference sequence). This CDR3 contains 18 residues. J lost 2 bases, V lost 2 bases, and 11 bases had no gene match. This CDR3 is CASSLGVRAGGPTDTQYF. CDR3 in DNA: TGTGCCAGCAGTTTAGGGGTCCGTGCGGGGGGGCCCACAGATACGCAGTATTTT.

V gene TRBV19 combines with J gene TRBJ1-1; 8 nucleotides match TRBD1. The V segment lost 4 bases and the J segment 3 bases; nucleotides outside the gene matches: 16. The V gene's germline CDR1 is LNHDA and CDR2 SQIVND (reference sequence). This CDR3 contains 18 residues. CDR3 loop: CASSTGTGSMSVDTEAFF. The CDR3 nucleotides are TGTGCCAGTAGTACCGGGACAGGTAGTATGTCGGTGGACACTGAAGCTTTCTTT.

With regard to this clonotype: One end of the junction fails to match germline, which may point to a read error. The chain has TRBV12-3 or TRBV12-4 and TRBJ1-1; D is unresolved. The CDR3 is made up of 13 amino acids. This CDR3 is CASSLEVNTVAFF. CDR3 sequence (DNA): TGTGCCAGCAGTTTAGAAGTGAACACTGTAGCTTTCTTT.

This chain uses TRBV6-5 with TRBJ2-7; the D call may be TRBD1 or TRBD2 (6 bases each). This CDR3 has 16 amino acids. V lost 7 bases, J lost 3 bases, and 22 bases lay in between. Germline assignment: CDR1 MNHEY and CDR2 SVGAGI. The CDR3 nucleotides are TGTGCCAGCACCTATGGACCCCGTGGAGGGGGCTACGAGCAGTACTTC. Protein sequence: CASTYGPRGGGYEQYF.

CDR3 protein: CASTETQYF. In nucleotides, the CDR3 is TGTGCCAGCACGGAGACCCAGTACTTC. The V and J genes are TRBV5-8 and TRBJ2-5; no clear D gene. CDR1 is SGHTS and CDR2 is YDEGEE in the germline V gene. This CDR3 is built from 9 residues. V lost 6 bases and J 5 bases, leaving 2 bases between the germline ends.

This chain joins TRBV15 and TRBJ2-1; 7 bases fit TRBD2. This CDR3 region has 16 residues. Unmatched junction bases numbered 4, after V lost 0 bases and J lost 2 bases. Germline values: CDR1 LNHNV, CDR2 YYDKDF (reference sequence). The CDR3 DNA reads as TGTGCCACCAGCAGAGATTTGGGGGGGACCTACAATGAGCAGTTCTTC. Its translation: CATSRDLGGTYNEQFF. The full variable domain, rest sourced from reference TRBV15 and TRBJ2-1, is DAMVIQNPRYQVTQFGKPVTLSCSQTLNHNVMYWYQQKSSQAPKLLFHYYDKDFNNEADTPDNFQSRRPNTSFCFLDIRSPGLGDTAMYLCATSRDLGGTYNEQFFGPGTRLTVL.

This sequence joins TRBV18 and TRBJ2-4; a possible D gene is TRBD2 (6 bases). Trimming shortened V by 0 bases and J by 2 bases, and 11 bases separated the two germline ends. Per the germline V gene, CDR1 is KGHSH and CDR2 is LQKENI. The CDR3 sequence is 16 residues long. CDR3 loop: CASSPPIGDSKNIQYF. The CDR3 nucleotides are TGTGCCAGCTCACCACCGATCGGGGACTCCAAAAACATTCAGTACTTC.

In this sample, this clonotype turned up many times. The CDR3 DNA follows: TGTGCCAGCAGTGAAGCTCGGGGCTATCTCGCGAACACCGGGGAGCTGTTTTTT. Encoded protein: CASSEARGYLANTGELFF. The V and J genes are TRBV6-1 and TRBJ2-2; D could derive from TRBD1 or TRBD2 (5 bases each). The CDR3 is made up of 18 amino acids. With 0 bases removed from V and 0 bases from J, the gap between germline ends came to 14 bases. Germline assignment: CDR1 MNHNS and CDR2 SASEGT.

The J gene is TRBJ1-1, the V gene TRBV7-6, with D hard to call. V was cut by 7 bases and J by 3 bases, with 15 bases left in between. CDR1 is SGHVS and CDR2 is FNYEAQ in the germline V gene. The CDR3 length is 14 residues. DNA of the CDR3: TGTGCCAGCACCCCGGAGGGCTATTACACTGAAGCTTTCTTT. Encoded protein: CASTPEGYYTEAFF.

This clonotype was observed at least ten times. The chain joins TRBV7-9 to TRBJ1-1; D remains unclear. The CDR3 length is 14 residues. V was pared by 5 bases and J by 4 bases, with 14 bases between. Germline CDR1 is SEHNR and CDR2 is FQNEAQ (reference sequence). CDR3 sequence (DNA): TGTGCCAGCAGCCCTCTTGAGGGCATCACTGAAGCTTTCTTT. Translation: CASSPLEGITEAFF.

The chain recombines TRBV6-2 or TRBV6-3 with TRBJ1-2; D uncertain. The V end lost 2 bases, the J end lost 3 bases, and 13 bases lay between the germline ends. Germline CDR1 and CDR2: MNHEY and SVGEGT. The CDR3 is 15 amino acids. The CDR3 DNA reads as TGTGCCAGCAGTTACCCTTCAGCGGCGGACTATGGCTACACCTTC. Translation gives CASSYPSAADYGYTF.